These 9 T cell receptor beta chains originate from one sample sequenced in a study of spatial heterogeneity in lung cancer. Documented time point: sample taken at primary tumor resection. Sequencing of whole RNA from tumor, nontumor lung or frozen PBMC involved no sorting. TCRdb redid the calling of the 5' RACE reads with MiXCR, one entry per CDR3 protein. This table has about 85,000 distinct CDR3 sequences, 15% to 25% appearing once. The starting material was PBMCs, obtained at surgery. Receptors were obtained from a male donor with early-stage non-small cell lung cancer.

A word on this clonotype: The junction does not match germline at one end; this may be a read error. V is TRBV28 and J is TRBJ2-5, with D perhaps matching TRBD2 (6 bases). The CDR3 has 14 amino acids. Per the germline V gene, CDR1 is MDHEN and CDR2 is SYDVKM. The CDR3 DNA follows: TGTGCCAGCAGTCCGATAGCGGACCAAGAGACCCAGCACTTC. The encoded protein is CASSPIADQETQHF.

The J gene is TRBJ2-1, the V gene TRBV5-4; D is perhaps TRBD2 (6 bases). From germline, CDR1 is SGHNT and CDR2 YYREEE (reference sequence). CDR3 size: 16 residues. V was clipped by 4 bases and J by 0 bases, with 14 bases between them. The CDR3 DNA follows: TGTGCCAGCAGCCCCGGACGGGGGAGCTCCTACAATGAGCAGTTCTTC. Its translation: CASSPGRGSSYNEQFF.

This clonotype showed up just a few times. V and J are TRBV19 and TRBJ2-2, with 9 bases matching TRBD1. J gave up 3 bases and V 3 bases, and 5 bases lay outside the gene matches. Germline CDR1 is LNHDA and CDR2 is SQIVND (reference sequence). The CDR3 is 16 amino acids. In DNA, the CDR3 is TGTGCCAGTAGTATCCAGACAGGGGGAGACACCGGGGAGCTGTTTTTT. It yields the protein CASSIQTGGDTGELFF.

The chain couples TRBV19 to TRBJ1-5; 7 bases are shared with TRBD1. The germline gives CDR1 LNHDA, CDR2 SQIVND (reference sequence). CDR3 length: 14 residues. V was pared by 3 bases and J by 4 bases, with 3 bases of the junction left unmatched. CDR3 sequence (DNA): TGTGCCAGTAGTATGAGACAGGGAAATCAGCCCCAGCATTTT. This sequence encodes CASSMRQGNQPQHF.

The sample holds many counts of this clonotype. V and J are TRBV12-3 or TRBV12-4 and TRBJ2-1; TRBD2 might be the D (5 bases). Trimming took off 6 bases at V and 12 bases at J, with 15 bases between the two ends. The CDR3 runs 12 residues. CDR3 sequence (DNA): TGTGCCAGCAGCGAGAGCGGATCCTTGCAGTTCTTC. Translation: CASSESGSLQFF.

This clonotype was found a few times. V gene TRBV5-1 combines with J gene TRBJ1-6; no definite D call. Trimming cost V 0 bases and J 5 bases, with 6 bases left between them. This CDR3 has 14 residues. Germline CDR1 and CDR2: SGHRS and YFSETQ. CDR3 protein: CASSLDKNNSPLHF. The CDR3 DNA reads TGCGCCAGCAGCTTGGACAAAAATAATTCACCCCTCCACTTT.

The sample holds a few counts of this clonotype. In DNA, the CDR3 is TGTGCCAGCAGCTTAAACCTGGGAGCCCTCAACGAGCAGTACTTC. This codes for CASSLNLGALNEQYF. V is TRBV11-3 and J is TRBJ2-7; maybe TRBD2 (5 bases). This CDR3 spans 15 amino acids. V lost 2 bases to trimming and J lost 5 bases, with 16 bases between them. Germline-derived CDR1 and CDR2 are SGHNT and YENEEA.

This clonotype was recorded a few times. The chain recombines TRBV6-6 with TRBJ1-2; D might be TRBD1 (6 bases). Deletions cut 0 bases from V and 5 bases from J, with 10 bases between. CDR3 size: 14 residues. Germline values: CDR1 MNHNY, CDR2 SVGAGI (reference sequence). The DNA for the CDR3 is TGTGCCAGCAGTTACTCCCAGGGACATTATGGCTACACCTTC. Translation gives CASSYSQGHYGYTF.

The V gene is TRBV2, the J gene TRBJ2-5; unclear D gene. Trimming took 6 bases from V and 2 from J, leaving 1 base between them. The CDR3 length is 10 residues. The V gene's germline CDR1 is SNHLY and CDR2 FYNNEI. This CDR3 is CASRQETQYF. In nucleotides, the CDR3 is TGTGCCAGCAGACAAGAGACCCAGTACTTC.